This TCR beta chain originates from a study of T cell responses to AZD1222 COVID-19 vaccine. Whole-study results and caveats: Spike as a whole was targeted by vaccine-associated CD4 TCRs, dominant at 160-218 and 743-854. Donors were largely white British and mainly female; clonal diversity was possibly underestimated.

Germline lookup yields CDR1 SNHLY and CDR2 FYNNEI. The CDR3 sequence is 20 residues long. For this clone: What it recognizes is unknown. One end of the junction fails to match germline, which may point to a read error. Other nucleotide sequences from this sample produce the same CDR3.

Clones were sequenced by immunoSEQ multiplex PCR, and TCRdb holds only the in-frame ones, with some missing. The profile shows 120,000 or so clones, around 90% of them singletons. The sample in question was peripheral blood, obtained on day 0 of AZD1222 vaccination. J is TRBJ2-7 and V is TRBV2; 7 nucleotides align to TRBD2. The TCR comes from an adult in good health. CDR3 region: CASSEVPPRQRGLTIYEQYF. The CDR3 DNA follows: TGTGCTAGCAGTGAAGTCCCCCCCCGACAGCGGGGCTTGACTATCTACGAGCAGTACTTC.